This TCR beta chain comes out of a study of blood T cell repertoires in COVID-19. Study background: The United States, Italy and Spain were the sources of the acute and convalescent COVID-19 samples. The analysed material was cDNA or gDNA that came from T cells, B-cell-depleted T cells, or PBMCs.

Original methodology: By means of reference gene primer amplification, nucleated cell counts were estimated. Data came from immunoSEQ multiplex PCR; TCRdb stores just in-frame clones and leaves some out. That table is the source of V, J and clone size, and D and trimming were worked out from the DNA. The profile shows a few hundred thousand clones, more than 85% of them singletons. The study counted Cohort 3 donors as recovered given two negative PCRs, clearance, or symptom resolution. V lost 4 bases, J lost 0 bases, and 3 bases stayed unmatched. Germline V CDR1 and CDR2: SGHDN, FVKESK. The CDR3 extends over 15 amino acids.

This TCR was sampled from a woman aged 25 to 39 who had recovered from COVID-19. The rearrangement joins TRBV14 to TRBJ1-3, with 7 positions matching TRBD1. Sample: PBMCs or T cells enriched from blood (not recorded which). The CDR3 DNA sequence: TGTGCCAGCAGCCCGACAGGGTCCTCTGGAAACACCATATATTTT. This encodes CASSPTGSSGNTIYF.